Listed below are T cell receptor beta chains from one sample, sequenced in a study of neoadjuvant anti-PD-1 for oral cavity cancer. Repertoires were generated with immunoSEQ multiplex PCR, while TCRdb's copy carries only in-frame clones and drops some. The sample carries approximately 15,000 clones, roughly 74% recorded once. The specimen comprised PBMCs, sampled after nivolumab (anti-PD-1) treatment. The receptors were gathered from a person between 35 and 79 years old with oral cavity squamous cell carcinoma. The CDR3 runs from the conserved cysteine through the conserved F or W. The D gene is left open where the match is weak. Where a row states a size, it is once, few, many or the class of an expanded clone; other rows omit it.

NA,NA,TRBV2,TRBJ2-7,TGTGCCAGCAGACAGAGTACCTACGAGCAGTACTTC,CASRQSTYEQYF
NA,NA,TRBV21-1,TRBJ2-7,TGTGCCAGCAGCCAGGCACTAGCGGGGCGTCCTAATTCCTACGAGCAGTACTTC,CASSQALAGRPNSYEQYF
TRBD2,NA,TRBV4-1,TRBJ2-3,TGCGCCAGCAGCGCAACGACTAGCGAGGCAGATACGCAGTATTTT,CASSATTSEADTQYF
TRBD1,few,TRBV6-1,TRBJ1-1,TGTGCCAGCAGTGAAAGGACAGGGTCGGGTGAAGCTTTCTTT,CASSERTGSGEAFF
NA,NA,TRBV6-5,TRBJ2-1,TGTGCCAGCAGCCAGGACTCAAATGAGCAGTTCTTC,CASSQDSNEQFF
TRBD1,few,TRBV6-7,TRBJ2-3,TGTGCCAGCACCCTAATGGGACAGGGAACAGATACGCAGTATTTT,CASTLMGQGTDTQYF
TRBD1,NA,TRBV7-9,TRBJ1-1,TGTGCCAGCAGCCCGGGACAGGGCATCCCTGAAGCTTTCTTT,CASSPGQGIPEAFF
NA,NA,TRBV19,TRBJ1-2,TGTGCCAGTAGTATATTCGGGGCCATCCCCTATGGCTACACCTTC,CASSIFGAIPYGYTF
TRBD1,NA,TRBV6-5,TRBJ1-2,TGTGCCAGCAGCCTTAGGACAGGGGATTATGGCTACACCTTC,CASSLRTGDYGYTF
TRBD1,NA,TRBV6-5,TRBJ1-5,TGTGCCACAGGGGGGCAGGGGGCCGAACAGCCCCAGCATTTT,CATGGQGAEQPQHF
NA,NA,TRBV5-1,TRBJ2-5,TGCGCCAGCAGCTTGGGGGTACAGGGCCCGTTGGAGACCCAGTACTTC,CASSLGVQGPLETQYF
NA,NA,TRBV27,TRBJ2-1,TGTGCCAGCAGTTATCTCGACAGAAGCTCCTACAATGAGCAGTTCTTC,CASSYLDRSSYNEQFF
NA,NA,TRBV5-1,TRBJ2-1,TGCGCCAGCAGCTTGTTTTCCGGGACGACAGGTGGTGAGCAGTTCTTC,CASSLFSGTTGGEQFF
NA,NA,TRBV5-1,TRBJ1-1,TGCGCCAGCAGCTTTGGTCAGTTGAACACTGAAGCTTTCTTT,CASSFGQLNTEAFF
NA,NA,TRBV29-1,TRBJ1-1,TGCAGCGTTGGACGTACTGAAGCTTTCTTT,CSVGRTEAFF
NA,once,TRBV19,TRBJ2-3,TGTGCCAGTAGTATCCGTACAGGGACTGCTAGCACAGATACGCAGTATTTT,CASSIRTGTASTDTQYF
NA,NA,TRBV6-5,TRBJ2-1,TGTGCCAGCAGTTCCCGGGGTAGCGGAGCCAATGAGCAGTTCTTC,CASSSRGSGANEQFF
TRBD1,NA,TRBV11-3,TRBJ2-2,TGTGCCAGCAGCCTTGGGACAGACACCGGGGAGCTGTTTTTT,CASSLGTDTGELFF
TRBD1,NA,TRBV5-1,TRBJ1-4,TGCGCCAGCAGCCTCACAGGACAGGGGGGCGAAAAACTGTTTTTT,CASSLTGQGGEKLFF
NA,NA,TRBV15,TRBJ1-4,TGTGCCACCAGCAGACCTAGCGGGGGAAGGGCTAATGAAAAACTGTTTTTT,CATSRPSGGRANEKLFF
TRBD2,NA,TRBV10-3,TRBJ2-5,TGTGCCATCAGTGATCGACTAGCGGGAGAGACCCAGTACTTC,CAISDRLAGETQYF
NA,few,TRBV5-1,TRBJ1-1,TGCGCCAGCGGATTTTCCGGGACCAGGGCTGAAGCTTTCTTT,CASGFSGTRAEAFF
TRBD2,NA,TRBV2,TRBJ2-1,TGTGCCAGCAGGGGACTAGCGGCCTACAATGAGCAGTTCTTC,CASRGLAAYNEQFF
NA,NA,TRBV5-4,TRBJ1-1,TGTGCCAGCAGCTTGGATTCCCTTACCTTGAGCACTGAAGCTTTCTTT,CASSLDSLTLSTEAFF
NA,few,TRBV6-4,TRBJ2-3,TGTGCCAGCAGTGAGGCGCCCGCTAGCACAGATACGCAGTATTTT,CASSEAPASTDTQYF
NA,NA,TRBV4-1,TRBJ1-4,TGCGCCAGCAGCCAAGAGTGGGGCCCAGGGATGAAAAAACTGTTTTTT,CASSQEWGPGMKKLFF
NA,NA,TRBV5-1,TRBJ1-2,TGCGCCAGCAGCTTAAGTGATCCTCTAACCGGCTACACCTTC,CASSLSDPLTGYTF
NA,once,TRBV5-4,TRBJ1-3,TGTGCCAGCAGCTTGGCGGATGCCTCTGGAAACACCATATATTTT,CASSLADASGNTIYF
NA,few,TRBV6-1,TRBJ1-1,TGTGCCAGCAGTCTCATAGAGAACACTGAAGCTTTCTTT,CASSLIENTEAFF
NA,NA,TRBV29-1,TRBJ1-2,TGCAGCGTTGCACCCCCGGAGGGCTTTGGCTACACCTTC,CSVAPPEGFGYTF
TRBD1,NA,TRBV10-3,TRBJ1-6,TGTGCCATCCGACCGGGACAGGTGGGATCACCCCTCCACTTT,CAIRPGQVGSPLHF
TRBD2,NA,TRBV6-6,TRBJ2-1,TGTGCCAGCAGGGAGACTAGCGGGAGTGGGGAGCAGTTCTTC,CASRETSGSGEQFF
NA,NA,TRBV11-3,TRBJ2-2,TGTGCCAGCAGCTTAGATGGGGACACCGGGGAGCTGTTTTTT,CASSLDGDTGELFF
NA,NA,TRBV21-1,TRBJ2-2,TGTGCCAGCAGCAAAGGTCTAGCGGGAGGGCCTGGCCGGGAGCTGTTTTTT,CASSKGLAGGPGRELFF
TRBD1,NA,TRBV5-6,TRBJ2-3,TGTGCCAGCAGCATTGACAGGGGGCTCAACACAGATACGCAGTATTTT,CASSIDRGLNTDTQYF
NA,few,TRBV5-1,TRBJ1-1,TGCGCCAGCAGCCCTACGCCCGAGATGAACACTGAAGCTTTCTTT,CASSPTPEMNTEAFF
NA,few,TRBV6-1,TRBJ1-2,TGTGCCAGCAGCCCCGGAAATAACTATGGCTACACCTTC,CASSPGNNYGYTF
NA,NA,TRBV7-6,TRBJ2-2,TGTGCCAGCAGCTTAGCCGCAGGGTGGTCCGGGGAGCTGTTTTTT,CASSLAAGWSGELFF
TRBD1,NA,TRBV9,TRBJ2-7,TGTGCCAGCCTCGTACCCTGGGACAGGCCATCAGAGGACAGCTCCTACGAGCAGTACTTC,CASLVPWDRPSEDSSYEQYF
NA,once,TRBV6-1,TRBJ2-5,TGTGCCAGCAGTGGGCAGGGGGAGACCCAGTACTTC,CASSGQGETQYF
TRBD1,NA,TRBV13,TRBJ1-1,TGTGCCAGCAGCCCTCAGACAGGGGGCACTGAAGCTTTCTTT,CASSPQTGGTEAFF
NA,once,TRBV6-6,TRBJ2-5,TGTGCCAGCACCTGGACAGGAGGGTTCCAAGAGACCCAGTACTTC,CASTWTGGFQETQYF
NA,NA,TRBV28,TRBJ2-1,TGTGCCAGCAGTCATCCGTCCACCCTTGAGCAGTTCTTC,CASSHPSTLEQFF
NA,NA,TRBV6-5,TRBJ1-1,TGTGCCAGCAGGCCCCCGAGCGGGCGGAACACTGAAGCTTTCTTT,CASRPPSGRNTEAFF
TRBD2,NA,TRBV2,TRBJ2-2,TGTGCCAGCAGACACCTAGCGGGAGTGTCGAACACCGGGGAGCTGTTTTTT,CASRHLAGVSNTGELFF